Listed below are T cell receptor beta chains from one sample, sequenced in a study of OX40 agonist ivuxolimab in advanced cancers. Generated by immunoSEQ multiplex PCR, the TCRdb table keeps only in-frame clones and is missing some. The table has some 34,000 clones, approximately 88% seen once. The sample was CD4+ or CD8+ T cells sorted from blood, taken in a trial of the OX40 agonist ivuxolimab. These receptors originate from an adult with an advanced solid tumor such as melanoma, head and neck, liver or kidney cancer. The CDR3 runs from the conserved cysteine through the conserved F or W. D genes are given only for firm matches. Some rows have no size entry. The others give once, few or many, or a class for an expanded clone.

clone_size	d_call	v_call	j_call	cdr3_length	cdr3_aa	cdr3_nt
few	.	TRBV27	TRBJ1-5	14	CASSLLGSNQPQHF	TGTGCCAGCAGTTTATTGGGTAGCAATCAGCCCCAGCATTTT
.	TRBD1	TRBV4-1	TRBJ1-2	15	CASSQYDRDVEGYTF	TGCGCCAGCAGCCAATATGACAGGGATGTGGAAGGCTACACCTTC
.	.	TRBV5-1	TRBJ1-1	12	CASRGGFTEAFF	TGCGCCAGCAGAGGGGGGTTTACTGAAGCTTTCTTT
.	.	TRBV4-3	TRBJ2-3	15	CASSQAWQFTDTQYF	TGCGCCAGCAGCCAAGCTTGGCAGTTCACAGATACGCAGTATTTT
.	TRBD2	TRBV29-1	TRBJ2-1	12	CSAELAGVEQFF	TGCAGTGCCGAACTAGCGGGGGTTGAGCAGTTCTTC
medium-sized	TRBD1	TRBV7-8	TRBJ2-1	15	CASSPGTGHINEQFF	TGTGCCAGCAGCCCCGGGACAGGTCACATCAATGAGCAGTTCTTC
.	.	TRBV27	TRBJ2-5	14	CASSLFGGQETQYF	TGTGCCAGCAGTTTGTTCGGGGGCCAAGAGACCCAGTACTTC
.	.	TRBV27	TRBJ2-7	14	CASTPYFESHEQYF	TGTGCCAGCACCCCTTATTTTGAGTCCCACGAGCAGTACTTC
.	TRBD2	TRBV27	TRBJ2-1	15	CASTILAGANNEQFF	TGTGCCAGCACCATTCTAGCGGGAGCGAACAATGAGCAGTTCTTC
.	.	TRBV5-1	TRBJ1-6	14	CASSHGTGGSPLHF	TGCGCCAGCAGCCACGGGACGGGTGGGTCACCCCTCCACTTT
.	.	TRBV6-5	TRBJ1-2	13	CASRTGTFYGYTF	TGTGCCAGCAGGACAGGAACCTTCTATGGCTACACCTTC
.	TRBD2	TRBV11-2	TRBJ2-1	17	CASSRALREVSYNEQFF	TGTGCCAGCAGCCGGGCGTTGCGGGAGGTCTCCTACAATGAGCAGTTCTTC
.	.	TRBV19	TRBJ1-2	14	CASSIVNQGYGYTF	TGTGCCAGTAGTATAGTCAACCAGGGATATGGCTACACCTTC
once	.	TRBV7-2	TRBJ2-3	16	CASSHTSYSLTDTQYF	TGTGCCAGCAGTCACACGAGTTACTCACTCACAGATACGCAGTATTTT
.	.	TRBV6-1	TRBJ2-3	15	CASSETYASTDTQYF	TGTGCCAGCAGTGAAACATATGCTAGCACAGATACGCAGTATTTT
.	TRBD1	TRBV28	TRBJ2-1	15	CATILGQGGRNEQFF	TGTGCCACAATATTGGGACAGGGGGGGAGGAATGAGCAGTTCTTC
.	.	TRBV30	TRBJ2-1	14	CAWSGHQRNNEQFF	TGTGCCTGGAGTGGTCACCAGAGAAACAATGAGCAGTTCTTC
.	TRBD2	TRBV4-2	TRBJ2-1	19	CASSRRRQLAGGAYNEQFF	TGTGCCAGCAGCCGCCGTCGGCAGTTAGCGGGAGGAGCCTACAATGAGCAGTTCTTC
.	.	TRBV27	TRBJ1-5	14	CASSLSGFNQPQHF	TGTGCCAGCAGTTTATCAGGGTTCAATCAGCCCCAGCATTTT
.	TRBD1	TRBV6-5	TRBJ1-3	15	CASSPDRASGNTIYF	TGTGCCAGCAGTCCGGACAGGGCCTCTGGAAACACCATATATTTT
.	.	TRBV6-5	TRBJ2-2	13	CASSYGEPGELFF	TGTGCCAGCAGTTATGGAGAGCCCGGGGAGCTGTTTTTT
.	TRBD1	TRBV11-2	TRBJ2-7	13	CASSQSGGYEQYF	TGTGCCAGCAGTCAATCAGGGGGCTACGAGCAGTACTTC
.	.	TRBV6-1	TRBJ1-5	11	CASSDTQPQHF	TGTGCCAGCAGTGATACTCAGCCCCAGCATTTT
.	.	TRBV4-1	TRBJ2-5	13	CASSQAIQETQYF	TGCGCCAGCAGCCAGGCCATCCAAGAGACCCAGTACTTC
.	.	TRBV19	TRBJ2-5	14	CASSMEPATETQYF	TGTGCCAGTAGTATGGAGCCAGCCACGGAGACCCAGTACTTC
.	.	TRBV5-1	TRBJ1-2	15	CASSPQAETNYGYTF	TGCGCCAGCAGCCCCCAGGCAGAAACTAACTATGGCTACACCTTC